This T cell receptor (beta chain) stems from a study of blood T cell repertoires in COVID-19 (TCRdb year 2020). In the study overall: Collaborator samples came from the United States, Italy and Spain and covered acute and convalescent phases of COVID-19. The prospective study material was composed of cDNA or gDNA derived from T cells, B-cell-depleted T cells, or PBMCs. Deeply sampled blood TCRbeta repertoires from subjects exposed to, actively infected with, or recovered from COVID-19 were included in the dataset. The repertoires were released in a freely available public database intended as a resource for research on the immune response to SARS-CoV-2. The samples were drawn from two sources: the first 160 participants of the ongoing ImmuneRACE study, and about 1,300 subjects contributed by 6 global collaborators. A de-identified subject ID, COVID-19 status, age in years and sex were almost always included in the sample metadata. Where HLA class I and class II types were available, the types were taken from metadata supplied by the sample provider, not from assay-based typing.

As for this clone: Its target antigen remains unknown. It has no much larger one-base neighbor in the sample; base qualities were not kept.

CDR1 and CDR2, looked up from the germline V gene (reference sequence), are GTSNPN and SVGIG. At the junction V is shortened by 2 bases and J by 0 bases, with 5 bases in between. Taken from cysteine to phenylalanine, the CDR3 has 14 residues. The kept DNA is CDR3 alone, 42 bases in frame from the first base. TCRbeta CDR3 regions were amplified from genomic DNA using the immunoSEQ Assay, a bias-controlled multiplex PCR. The paper's data handling went like this. The number of nucleated cells in each sample was estimated by amplification of reference gene primers within the assay. To quantify the absolute abundance of each unique TCRbeta CDR3 rearrangement, sequence reads were collapsed and filtered. For each sample, productive Simpson clonality was calculated by taking the square root of Simpson's diversity index across productive rearrangements. Drawn from immuneACCESS, this table holds only the in-frame rearrangements with V and J called that TCRdb kept. Clones are partly lost; checked studies trace under half to an unresolved V gene and leave the rest unexplained. V, J and clone size derive from that table, while D and trimming were established from the DNA sequence. The sample profile shows about 18,000 clones; approximately 88% of them were found once. Roughly 8.3% of the sample is in the top ten clones.

On the study overall, not on this receptor specifically: The quantity of clinical and demographic metadata differed by source and by participant and was supplied without curation.

Collaborating institutions collected whole blood in K2EDTA tubes following their own protocols. For TCRbeta analysis, collaborators shipped samples as frozen whole blood, isolated PBMCs, or DNA extracted from either of those sample types. The sequenced material came from peripheral blood. The receptor comes from a human donor in a cohort sampled during active COVID-19. The donor label of this sample is uncertain. The V gene is TRBV30 and the J gene is TRBJ2-6; confidence is insufficient to name the D gene. The nucleotide sequence is given as TGTGCCTGGAGTTTCTCCTCTGGGGCCAACGTCCTGACTTTC. Translation gives CAWSFSSGANVLTF. Full variable domain (CDR3 extended with the reference TRBV30 and TRBJ2-6 proteins): SQTIHQWPATLVQPVGSPLSLECTVEGTSNPNLYWYRQAAGRGLQLLFYSVGIGQISSEVPQNLSASRPQDRQFILSSKKLLLSDSGFYLCAWSFSSGANVLTFGAGSRLTVL.